The next 24 T cell receptor beta chains were all read from a single sample in a study of identical twins. TCRdb re-derived calls from the 5' RACE reads in MiXCR, one entry per CDR3 protein. Of some 270,000 distinct CDR3 sequences listed, about 8.9% are singletons. The sample was also linked to a second study, of yellow fever vaccine responses in identical twins.

The sample was CD8+ T cells sorted from blood. The source is a woman aged 18-35 years in good health.

V usage is TRBV11-2 and J usage is TRBJ2-6; perhaps TRBD1 as D (6 bases). Trimming cost V 2 bases and J 0 bases, with 17 bases left between them. The CDR3 is 19 amino acids. Per germline, CDR1 SGHAT and CDR2 FQNNGV. The CDR3, as DNA: TGTGCCAGCAGCTTAAATTTGTGGGGGCTTCTCTCTGGGGCCAACGTCCTGACTTTC. Its protein product is CASSLNLWGLLSGANVLTF.

At least ten counts were recorded for this clonotype. This chain joins TRBV29-1 and TRBJ2-7; D may be TRBD1 or TRBD2 (5 bases each). V lost 7 bases and J lost 0, with 13 bases in between. This CDR3 is 13 amino acids long. Germline CDR1 reads SQVTM; CDR2 reads ANQGSEA. CDR3 amino acids: CSAWTGLSYEQYF. The CDR3 DNA reads as TGCAGCGCCTGGACGGGGCTCTCCTACGAGCAGTACTTC.

This clonotype showed up just a few times. The chain recombines TRBV14 with TRBJ2-7, with a tentative D call TRBD2 (6 bases). V lost 3 bases and J lost 3, with 18 bases in between. The CDR3 spans 16 residues. Germline V gene sequence: CDR1 SGHDN, CDR2 FVKESK. The CDR3 protein is CASSHPAGTEDYEQYF. For the CDR3, the DNA is TGTGCCAGCAGCCACCCGGCCGGGACTGAGGACTACGAGCAGTACTTC.

V usage is TRBV12-5 and J usage is TRBJ2-3; D perhaps matches TRBD2 (6 bases). The CDR3 loop spans 14 amino acids. V was shortened by 3 bases and J by 0 bases, with 7 bases between the two germline ends. Germline-derived CDR1 and CDR2 are LGHNT and FRNRAP. The CDR3 DNA sequence: TGTGCTAGTGGTTTAGCGGGCAGCACAGATACGCAGTATTTT. Amino acids: CASGLAGSTDTQYF.

This clonotype occurred many times. This chain links TRBV20-1 with TRBJ2-7; weak D call: TRBD1 (5 bases). The CDR3 loop spans 13 amino acids. The V end lost 2 bases, the J end lost 1 base, and 9 bases lay between the germline ends. Germline assignment: CDR1 DFQATT and CDR2 SNEGSKA (reference sequence). DNA for the CDR3: TGCAGTGCTAGAAGCAGGGAATCCTACGAGCAGTACTTC. Translation gives CSARSRESYEQYF.

The chain uses TRBV12-3 or TRBV12-4 and TRBJ2-1; TRBD2 aligns across 8 bases. The CDR3 contains 17 residues. The ends lost 2 bases at V and 8 bases at J; junction bases unmatched: 14. The CDR3: CASSLPYLGGRIDEQFF. In DNA, the CDR3 is TGTGCCAGCAGTTTACCCTATTTGGGCGGGAGGATCGATGAGCAGTTCTTC.

This clonotype has at least ten counts. The chain couples TRBV7-2 to TRBJ2-7; 8 bases are shared with TRBD2. Looked up from germline, CDR1 is SGHTA and CDR2 is FQGNSA. The length of the CDR3 is 13 residues. V trimming: 6 bases; J trimming: 3 bases; junction bases outside the gene matches: 4. The CDR3, as DNA: TGTGCCAGCAGGCCTAGCGGGTTCTACGAGCAGTACTTC. Translating it yields CASRPSGFYEQYF.

This clonotype was recorded at least ten times. The rearrangement uses TRBV4-3 and TRBJ1-1; no clear D gene. The CDR3 runs 14 residues. Germline V lookup: CDR1 LGHNA, CDR2 YSLEER. The V end lost 0 bases, the J end lost 4 bases, and 9 bases lay between the germline ends. The CDR3 sequence is CASSQDEGGTEAFF. The CDR3 nucleotides are TGCGCCAGCAGCCAAGATGAGGGAGGCACTGAAGCTTTCTTT.

This clonotype showed up just a few times. A junction boundary mismatches the germline segment, possibly from a read error. The chain links TRBV7-7 to TRBJ2-3; TRBD1 agrees at 7 bases. CDR3 length: 16 residues. Germline V CDR1 and CDR2: SSHAT, FNYEAQ (reference sequence). CDR3 in amino acids: CASSSAKDRFTDTQYF. In DNA form, the CDR3 reads TGTGCTAGCAGCTCAGCAAAGGACAGGTTCACAGATACGCAGTATTTT.

A few counts support this clonotype. The chain couples TRBV2 to TRBJ2-2; possible D gene TRBD2, 5 bases. This CDR3 contains 14 residues. V was trimmed by 3 bases and J by 5 bases, leaving 10 bases between them. Germline loops: CDR1 SNHLY, CDR2 FYNNEI. CDR3 residues: CASSDYEGTGELFF. In DNA form, the CDR3 reads TGTGCCAGCAGTGATTACGAGGGTACCGGGGAGCTGTTTTTT.

This clonotype occurred a few times. The chain combines TRBV28 with TRBJ1-2, with D possibly being TRBD1 (5 bases). The CDR3 is 18 residues long. Per germline, CDR1 MDHEN and CDR2 SYDVKM. Trimming removed 2 bases at V and 5 bases at J, with 24 bases between. The CDR3: CASSLRDIRDGGWYGYTF. CDR3 coding DNA: TGTGCCAGCAGTTTACGGGATATAAGGGACGGCGGATGGTATGGCTACACCTTC.

The V and J genes are TRBV4-2 and TRBJ2-3; TRBD2 matches at 8 bases. This CDR3 spans 16 amino acids. Germline V CDR1 and CDR2: LGHNA, YNFKEQ. V shed 4 bases and J 0 bases; nucleotides not matched to a gene: 6. The CDR3 loop is CASSPRSGGSTDTQYF. For the CDR3, the DNA is TGTGCCAGCAGCCCAAGGAGCGGGGGTAGCACAGATACGCAGTATTTT.

This clonotype was picked up many times. The chain uses TRBV25-1 and TRBJ2-5, with D possibly being TRBD2 (5 bases). V was pared by 4 bases and J by 2 bases, with 17 bases between. The germline CDR1 and CDR2 sequences are MGHDK and SYGVNS. This CDR3 is 16 amino acids long. The CDR3 loop reads CASSGSSRAIQETQYF. The CDR3 DNA follows: TGTGCCAGCAGTGGCTCTTCGCGGGCTATACAAGAGACCCAGTACTTC. Full variable domain (outside the CDR3, taken from reference TRBV25-1 and TRBJ2-5): EADIYQTPRYLVIGTGKKITLECSQTMGHDKMYWYQQDPGMELHLIHYSYGVNSTEKGDLSSESTVSRIRTEHFPLTLESARPSHTSQYLCASSGSSRAIQETQYFGPGTRLLVL.

This clonotype was counted a few times. The genes are TRBV12-3 or TRBV12-4 and TRBJ2-7; D gene uncertain. The V end lost 3 bases, the J end lost 5 bases, and 8 bases lay between the germline ends. CDR3 size: 12 residues. CDR3 in amino acids: CASSLASNEQYF. CDR3 bases: TGTGCCAGCAGTTTGGCATCTAACGAGCAGTACTTC.

This clonotype has only a few counts. The chain has TRBV5-1 and TRBJ2-2; tentative D call: TRBD2 (5 bases). CDR1 is SGHRS, CDR2 YFSETQ, per germline. Trimming took off 6 bases at V and 0 bases at J, with 15 bases between the two ends. The CDR3 runs to 16 residues. CDR3 loop: CASTRWGESNTGELFF. The CDR3 bases are TGCGCCAGCACTCGGTGGGGAGAGTCGAACACCGGGGAGCTGTTTTTT.

In its sample, this clonotype was seen many times. This chain uses TRBV29-1 with TRBJ2-2; 14 bases agree with TRBD2. Germline CDR1 SQVTM, CDR2 ANQGSEA. V shed 3 bases and J 1 base; nucleotides not matched to a gene: 4. The CDR3 is made up of 17 amino acids. CDR3 DNA sequence: TGCAGCGTTGAGAGGGGGACTAGCGGGAGGAACACCGGGGAGCTGTTTTTT. Translating gives CSVERGTSGRNTGELFF.

The V gene is TRBV5-1, the J gene TRBJ2-7, with TRBD1 matching 10 bases. The CDR3 is 13 residues long. The junction had 3 bases not matched to a gene; V was cut back by 3 bases and J by 6 bases. Looked up from germline, CDR1 is SGHRS and CDR2 is YFSETQ. The chain's CDR3 is CASSWGTGVEQYF. The CDR3 region has the DNA TGCGCCAGCAGCTGGGGGACAGGGGTCGAGCAGTACTTC.

This sequence joins TRBV20-1 and TRBJ2-7; 7 bases are a match to TRBD1. Germline CDR1 reads DFQATT; CDR2 reads SNEGSKA (reference sequence). The V segment lost 3 bases and the J segment 3 bases; nucleotides outside the gene matches: 8. The CDR3 spans 14 residues. The CDR3 DNA sequence: TGCAGTGCTAGTCGGCAGGGGGAAGTCTACGAGCAGTACTTC. The encoded protein is CSASRQGEVYEQYF.

This sequence joins TRBV24-1 and TRBJ1-5; maybe TRBD1 (5 bases). Deletions cut 3 bases from V and 3 bases from J, with 11 bases between. The germline V gene has CDR1 KGHDR and CDR2 SFDVKD. The CDR3 totals 15 residues. CDR3 sequence reads: CATSDEDSHNQPQHF. In DNA form, the CDR3 reads TGTGCCACCAGTGATGAAGACAGCCACAATCAGCCCCAGCATTTT.

The chain recombines TRBV20-1 with TRBJ2-1; D may match TRBD1 or TRBD2 (5 bases each). The V gene lost 0 bases and the J gene lost 5 bases, with 11 bases spanning the gap. The CDR3 covers 14 residues. CDR1 and CDR2 (germline): DFQATT, SNEGSKA (reference sequence). CDR3 nucleotide sequence: TGCAGTGCTAGAGATGTACTAGGGGACAATGAGCAGTTCTTC. The encoded protein is CSARDVLGDNEQFF.

The chain employs TRBV27 and TRBJ2-3; 11 nucleotides align to TRBD2. V lost 2 bases and J lost 3; bases outside the gene matches: 10. This CDR3 spans 18 amino acids. Germline lookup yields CDR1 MNHEY and CDR2 SMNVEV (reference sequence). The CDR3 here is CASSLGPALAGGTDTQYF. DNA of the CDR3: TGTGCCAGCAGTTTAGGGCCTGCCCTAGCGGGAGGAACAGATACGCAGTATTTT.

This clonotype was observed a handful of times. The rearrangement uses TRBV7-2 and TRBJ2-5; no clear D gene. The CDR3 spans 13 residues. Germline CDR1 and CDR2: SGHTA and FQGNSA. Trimming took off 5 bases at V and 5 bases at J, with 12 bases between the two ends. The CDR3 nucleotides are TGTGCCAGCAGCGCCCGGTTGACGGAGACCCAGTACTTC. Translation: CASSARLTETQYF.

The V call is TRBV14, the J call TRBJ2-7; D is undetermined. The CDR3 has 15 amino acids. V lost 5 bases and J lost 1, with 15 bases in between. Germline CDR1 reads SGHDN; CDR2 reads FVKESK. Written as DNA, the CDR3 is TGTGCCAGCAGCGACGCAGTTACCTTTTCCTACGAGCAGTACTTC. This codes for CASSDAVTFSYEQYF.

Ten or more counts support this clonotype. The gene calls are TRBV3-1 and TRBJ2-7, with 7 bases fitting TRBD2. The CDR3 extends over 15 amino acids. Germline trimming cut 3 bases from V and 3 bases from J; bases unmatched to any gene: 8. Per the germline V gene, CDR1 is LGHDT and CDR2 is YNNKEL (reference sequence). For the CDR3, the DNA is TGTGCCAGCAGCCACTCAGCGGGAAGTAACTACGAGCAGTACTTC. Encoded protein: CASSHSAGSNYEQYF.